One and the same sample provided the 14 T cell receptor beta chains below, sequenced in a study of blood T cell repertoires in COVID-19. Sequencing used immunoSEQ multiplex PCR; TCRdb keeps in-frame clones, though not all of them. Of more than 150,000 clones in the sample, less than 80% were seen once. Specimen: peripheral blood. The receptors stem from a man aged 45-65 years who had recovered from COVID-19.

The chain links TRBV5-4 to TRBJ2-1; 10 nucleotides agree with TRBD2. The V gene's germline CDR1 is SGHNT and CDR2 YYREEE (reference sequence). J was trimmed by 5 bases and V by 3 bases; bases with no gene match: 2. This CDR3 has 14 residues. The CDR3 DNA follows: TGTGCCAGCAGCTCAGCGGGAGGGGACAATGAGCAGTTCTTC. Translation: CASSSAGGDNEQFF.

This clone came up a few times. The chain recombines TRBV13 with TRBJ2-5; 8 bases line up with TRBD2. The V gene's germline CDR1 is PRHDT and CDR2 FYEKMQ (reference sequence). The CDR3 length is 15 residues. V lost 5 bases to trimming and J lost 8 bases; unmatched junction nucleotides: 13. Here the CDR3 DNA reads TGTGCCAGCAGCCCGGGACTAGACGGGAAGGATACCCAGTACTTC. It codes for CASSPGLDGKDTQYF.

The chain uses TRBV25-1 and TRBJ1-3; D not resolved. CDR1 and CDR2 (germline): MGHDK, SYGVNS. The CDR3 length is 17 residues. V lost 2 bases, J lost 3 bases, and 17 bases lay in between. This chain's CDR3 is CASSEHLDGLNGNTIYF. The DNA for the CDR3 is TGTGCCAGCAGTGAACACCTCGATGGACTAAATGGAAACACCATATATTTT.

The chain joins TRBV12-3 or TRBV12-4 to TRBJ2-5; D gene ambiguous. This CDR3 region has 13 residues. Trimming shortened V by 6 bases and J by 1 base, and 9 bases separated the two germline ends. CDR3 in amino acids: CASRRVFQETQYF. As DNA, the CDR3 is TGTGCCAGCAGACGGGTCTTCCAAGAGACCCAGTACTTC.

As DNA, the CDR3 is TGTGCCAGCAGCCTTGGACAGAACACTGAAGCTTTCTTT. Protein: CASSLGQNTEAFF. The chain carries TRBV14 and TRBJ1-1, with D possibly TRBD1 on 5 matching bases. The CDR3 is 13 residues long. The V and J ends lost 4 bases and 1 base respectively, with 7 bases between them. Germline CDR1 SGHDN, CDR2 FVKESK.

V is TRBV7-6 and J is TRBJ2-2, with D maybe TRBD1 (5 bases). Germline V gene lookup returns CDR1 SGHVS and CDR2 FNYEAQ. Trimming removed 0 bases from V and 4 bases from J, with 9 bases in between. The CDR3 has 15 amino acids. The CDR3 DNA reads as TGTGCCAGCAGCTTAGCACAGGACACCACCGGGGAGCTGTTTTTT. It encodes CASSLAQDTTGELFF.

This chain uses TRBV5-1 with TRBJ2-6; 7 nucleotides align to TRBD1. Trimming cost V 3 bases and J 2 bases; bases outside gene matches: 5. Germline V lookup: CDR1 SGHRS, CDR2 YFSETQ. The CDR3 is 16 residues long. Here the CDR3 DNA reads TGCGCCAGCAGCTATACCGGGACAGCTGGGGCCAACGTCCTGACTTTC. It specifies CASSYTGTAGANVLTF.

The chain combines TRBV7-2 with TRBJ1-2; no definite D call. CDR1 is SGHTA, CDR2 FQGNSA, per germline. This CDR3 has 14 amino acids. Trimming stripped 1 base from V and 8 bases from J, with 14 bases between. The CDR3 DNA reads as TGTGCCAGCAGCTTAGTGGGCGAACGAGGGGGCTACACCTTC. This gives the protein CASSLVGERGGYTF.

This rearrangement joins TRBV24-1 to TRBJ1-2; 9 bases fit TRBD1. The CDR3 extends over 16 amino acids. Trimming at V came to 2 bases and at J to 7 bases, leaving 10 bases not matched to a gene. Germline V lookup: CDR1 KGHDR, CDR2 SFDVKD. The CDR3 here is CATSDSLGQGHGGYTF. The CDR3 coding sequence is TGTGCCACCAGTGATTCGCTGGGACAGGGCCACGGTGGCTACACCTTC.

The rearrangement uses TRBV13 and TRBJ2-7, with D unclear. CDR1 and CDR2 (germline): PRHDT, FYEKMQ (reference sequence). The V end lost 3 bases, the J end lost 1 base, and 4 bases lay between the germline ends. The CDR3 totals 12 residues. The DNA of the CDR3 is TGTGCCAGCAGCTTGACTTCCTACGAGCAGTACTTC. It translates to CASSLTSYEQYF.

The rearrangement links TRBV28 to TRBJ2-7; a weak D match, TRBD2 (6 bases). The CDR3 loop spans 14 amino acids. Germline CDR1 and CDR2: MDHEN and SYDVKM. V dropped 7 bases and J dropped 3 bases, with 16 bases sitting between them. The CDR3 sequence: CASISGGAYYEQYF. CDR3 bases: TGTGCCAGCATCTCGGGCGGGGCCTACTACGAGCAGTACTTC.

This clone was seen a handful of times. The chain uses TRBV3-1 (or the pseudogene TRBV3-2) and TRBJ1-3; TRBD1 is a possible D gene (5 bases). V dropped 4 bases and J dropped 3 bases, with 13 bases sitting between them. The CDR3 is made up of 15 amino acids. CDR1 LGHDT and CDR2 YNNKEL come from the germline V gene (reference sequence). The CDR3 protein is CASSRDQTVGNTIYF. The CDR3 DNA follows: TGTGCCAGCAGCCGAGACCAGACAGTTGGAAACACCATATATTTT.

The gene calls are TRBV10-3 and TRBJ2-2; TRBD2 matches 9 bases. The germline V gene encodes CDR1 ENHRY and CDR2 SYGVKD. Germline trimming cut 3 bases from V and 4 bases from J; bases unmatched to any gene: 9. This CDR3 spans 17 amino acids. In DNA, the CDR3 is TGTGCCATCAGTGAATCTCGCGGGAGGGGTGGCACCGGGGAGCTGTTTTTT. Translated, it gives CAISESRGRGGTGELFF.

This clone was observed a handful of times. CDR3 loop: CASSVAILAGTQGDEQFF. CDR3 DNA sequence: TGTGCCAGCAGCGTAGCAATTCTAGCGGGAACTCAAGGGGATGAGCAGTTCTTC. V gene TRBV9 combines with J gene TRBJ2-1; 9 positions agree with TRBD2. Germline V gene sequence: CDR1 SGDLS, CDR2 YYNGEE. The CDR3 length is 18 residues. The trim removed 0 bases at V and 8 bases at J, leaving 15 bases unmatched.